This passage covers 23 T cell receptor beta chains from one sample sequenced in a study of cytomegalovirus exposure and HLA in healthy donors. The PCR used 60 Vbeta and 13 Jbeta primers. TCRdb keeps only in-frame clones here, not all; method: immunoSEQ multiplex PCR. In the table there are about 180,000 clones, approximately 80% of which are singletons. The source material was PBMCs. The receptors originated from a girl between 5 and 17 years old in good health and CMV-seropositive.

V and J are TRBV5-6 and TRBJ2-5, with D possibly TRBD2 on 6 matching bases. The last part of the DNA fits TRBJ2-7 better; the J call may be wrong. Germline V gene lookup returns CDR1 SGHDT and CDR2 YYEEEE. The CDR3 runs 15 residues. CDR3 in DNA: TGTGCCAGCAGCTTGGTCGAGCGGGCTCCCTACGAGCAGTACTTC. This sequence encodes CASSLVERAPYEQYF.

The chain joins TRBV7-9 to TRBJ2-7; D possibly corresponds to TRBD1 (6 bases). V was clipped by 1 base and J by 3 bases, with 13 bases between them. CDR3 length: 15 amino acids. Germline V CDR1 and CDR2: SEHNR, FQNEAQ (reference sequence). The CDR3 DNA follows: TGTGCCAGCAGCTTAGACAGGGTAGGATTCTACGAGCAGTACTTC. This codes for CASSLDRVGFYEQYF.

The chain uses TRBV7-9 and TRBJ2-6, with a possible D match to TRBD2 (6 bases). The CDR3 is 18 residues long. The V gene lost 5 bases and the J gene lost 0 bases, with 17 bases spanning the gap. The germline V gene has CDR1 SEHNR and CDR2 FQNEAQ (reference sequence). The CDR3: CASSQYLRGSSGANVLTF. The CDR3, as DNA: TGTGCCAGCAGCCAATACTTGCGGGGCAGCTCTGGGGCCAACGTCCTGACTTTC.

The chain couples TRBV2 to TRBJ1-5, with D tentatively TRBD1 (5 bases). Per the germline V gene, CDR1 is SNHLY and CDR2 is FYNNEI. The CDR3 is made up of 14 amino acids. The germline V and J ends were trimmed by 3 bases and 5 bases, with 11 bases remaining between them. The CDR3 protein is CASSETASYQPQHF. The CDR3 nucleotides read TGTGCCAGCAGTGAGACAGCATCTTATCAGCCCCAGCATTTT.

CDR3 sequence reads: CASSSAGRQGAGYEQYF. The CDR3 bases are TGTGCCAGCAGCTCGGCGGGGAGACAGGGAGCGGGCTACGAGCAGTACTTC. This sequence joins TRBV5-6 and TRBJ2-7; D perhaps matches TRBD1 (7 bases). Trimming took off 3 bases at V and 3 bases at J, with 22 bases between the two ends. Germline loops: CDR1 SGHDT, CDR2 YYEEEE. This CDR3 has 17 residues.

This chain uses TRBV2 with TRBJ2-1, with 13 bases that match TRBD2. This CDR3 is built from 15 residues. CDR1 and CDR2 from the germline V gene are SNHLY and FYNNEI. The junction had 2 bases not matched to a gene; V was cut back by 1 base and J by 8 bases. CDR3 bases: TGTGCCAGCAGTGAAGGACTAGCGGGAGGCGATGAGCAGTTCTTC. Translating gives CASSEGLAGGDEQFF.

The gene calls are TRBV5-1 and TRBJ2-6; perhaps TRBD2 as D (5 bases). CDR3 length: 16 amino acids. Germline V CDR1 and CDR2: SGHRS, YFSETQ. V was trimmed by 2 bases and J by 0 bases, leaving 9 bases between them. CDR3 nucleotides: TGCGCCAGCAGCTTTATGAGGGCCTCTGGGGCCAACGTCCTGACTTTC. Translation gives CASSFMRASGANVLTF.

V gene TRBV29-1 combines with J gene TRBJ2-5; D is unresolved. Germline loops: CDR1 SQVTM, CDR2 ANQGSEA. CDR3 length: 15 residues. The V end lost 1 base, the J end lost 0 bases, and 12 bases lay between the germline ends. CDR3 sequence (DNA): TGCAGCGTTGAAGGGGCAGTTCGAAACCAAGAGACCCAGTACTTC. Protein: CSVEGAVRNQETQYF.

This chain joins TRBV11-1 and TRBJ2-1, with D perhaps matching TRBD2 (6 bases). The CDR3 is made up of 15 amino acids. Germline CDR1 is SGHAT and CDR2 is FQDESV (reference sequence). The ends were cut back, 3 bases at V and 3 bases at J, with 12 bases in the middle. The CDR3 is CASSLGSGFYNEQFF. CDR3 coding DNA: TGTGCCAGCAGCTTGGGTAGCGGATTCTACAATGAGCAGTTCTTC.

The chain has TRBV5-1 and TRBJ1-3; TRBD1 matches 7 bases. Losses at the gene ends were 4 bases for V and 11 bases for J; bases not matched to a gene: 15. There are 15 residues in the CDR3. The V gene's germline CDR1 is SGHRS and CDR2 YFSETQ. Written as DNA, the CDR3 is TGCGCCAGCAGCGGCCGGGACAGTCCAAAAGGGGCCATATATTTT. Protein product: CASSGRDSPKGAIYF.

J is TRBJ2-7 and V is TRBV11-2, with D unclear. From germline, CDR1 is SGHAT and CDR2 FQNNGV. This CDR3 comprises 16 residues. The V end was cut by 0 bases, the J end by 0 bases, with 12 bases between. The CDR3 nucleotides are TGTGCCAGCAGCTTAGATCGCGGTGGAAGCTCCTACGAGCAGTACTTC. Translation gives CASSLDRGGSSYEQYF.

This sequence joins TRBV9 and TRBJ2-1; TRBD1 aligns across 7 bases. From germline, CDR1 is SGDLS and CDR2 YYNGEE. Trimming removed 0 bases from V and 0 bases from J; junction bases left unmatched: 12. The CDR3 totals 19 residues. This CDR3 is CASSVEGGWAESSYNEQFF. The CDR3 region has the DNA TGTGCCAGCAGCGTAGAAGGGGGCTGGGCCGAGAGCTCCTACAATGAGCAGTTCTTC.

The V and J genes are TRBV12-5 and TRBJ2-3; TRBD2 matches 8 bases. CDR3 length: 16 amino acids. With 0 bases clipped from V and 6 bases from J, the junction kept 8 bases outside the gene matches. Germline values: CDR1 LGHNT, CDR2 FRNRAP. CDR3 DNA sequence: TGTGCTAGTGGTTTGGTGGCGGGAGGCTATCGGGATACGCAGTATTTT. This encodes CASGLVAGGYRDTQYF.

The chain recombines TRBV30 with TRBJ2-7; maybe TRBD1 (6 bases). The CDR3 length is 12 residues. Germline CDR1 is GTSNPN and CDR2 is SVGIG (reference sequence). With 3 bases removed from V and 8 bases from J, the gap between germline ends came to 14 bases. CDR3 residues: CAWREDSNQQYF. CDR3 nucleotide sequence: TGTGCCTGGAGGGAGGACAGTAACCAGCAGTACTTC.

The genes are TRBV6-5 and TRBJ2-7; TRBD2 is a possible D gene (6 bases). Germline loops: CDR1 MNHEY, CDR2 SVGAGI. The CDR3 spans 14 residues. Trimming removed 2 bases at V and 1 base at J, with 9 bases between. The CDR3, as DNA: TGTGCCAGCAGTTACAGGGCGGGGTCCTACGAGCAGTACTTC. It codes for CASSYRAGSYEQYF.

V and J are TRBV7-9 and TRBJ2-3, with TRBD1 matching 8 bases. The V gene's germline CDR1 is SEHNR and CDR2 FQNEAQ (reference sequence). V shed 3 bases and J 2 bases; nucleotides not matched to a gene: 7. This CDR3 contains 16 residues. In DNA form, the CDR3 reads TGTGCCAGCAGCTTGGCACAGGGGGTGCTCACAGATACGCAGTATTTT. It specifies CASSLAQGVLTDTQYF.

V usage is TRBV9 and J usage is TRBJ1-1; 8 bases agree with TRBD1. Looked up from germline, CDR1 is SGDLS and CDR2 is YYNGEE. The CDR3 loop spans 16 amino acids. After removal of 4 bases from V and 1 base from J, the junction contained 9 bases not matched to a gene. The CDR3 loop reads CASSPQAQGENTEAFF. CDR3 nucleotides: TGTGCCAGCAGCCCCCAGGCACAGGGGGAGAACACTGAAGCTTTCTTT.

The CDR3 DNA follows: TGCGCCAGCAGCTTGGGCCATCCGGTCGGGACAGATACGCAGTATTTT. This translates into CASSLGHPVGTDTQYF. V gene TRBV5-1 combines with J gene TRBJ2-3; D unclear. The germline V and J ends were trimmed by 0 bases and 3 bases, with 14 bases remaining between them. Germline V CDR1 and CDR2: SGHRS, YFSETQ. The CDR3 spans 16 residues.

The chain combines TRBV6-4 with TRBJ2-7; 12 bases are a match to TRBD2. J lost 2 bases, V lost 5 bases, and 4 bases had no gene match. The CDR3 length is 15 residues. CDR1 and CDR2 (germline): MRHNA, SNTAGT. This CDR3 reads CASSPGLAGTYEQYF. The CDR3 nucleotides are TGTGCCAGCAGTCCTGGACTAGCGGGAACCTACGAGCAGTACTTC.

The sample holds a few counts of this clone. CDR3 sequence: CASSFDERTGPTEAFF. The CDR3 DNA reads TGCGCCAGCAGCTTTGACGAAAGGACAGGGCCCACTGAAGCTTTCTTT. The chain couples TRBV5-1 to TRBJ1-1; 8 bases align to TRBD1. In germline, CDR1 is SGHRS, CDR2 YFSETQ. V shed 2 bases and J 4 bases; nucleotides not matched to a gene: 10. The CDR3 has 16 amino acids.

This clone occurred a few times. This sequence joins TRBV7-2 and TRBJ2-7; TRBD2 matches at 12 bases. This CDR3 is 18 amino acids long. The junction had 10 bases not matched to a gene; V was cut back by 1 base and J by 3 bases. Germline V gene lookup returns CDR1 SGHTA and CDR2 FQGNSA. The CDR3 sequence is CASSLVRLAGELVYEQYF. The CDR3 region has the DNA TGTGCCAGCAGCTTAGTACGACTAGCGGGAGAACTCGTCTACGAGCAGTACTTC.

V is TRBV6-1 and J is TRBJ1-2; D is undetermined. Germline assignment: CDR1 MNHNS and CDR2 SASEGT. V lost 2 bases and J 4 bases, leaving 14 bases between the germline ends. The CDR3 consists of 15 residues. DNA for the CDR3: TGTGCCAGCAGTGAACCCGCGTCGGACTTCTATGGCTACACCTTC. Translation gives CASSEPASDFYGYTF.

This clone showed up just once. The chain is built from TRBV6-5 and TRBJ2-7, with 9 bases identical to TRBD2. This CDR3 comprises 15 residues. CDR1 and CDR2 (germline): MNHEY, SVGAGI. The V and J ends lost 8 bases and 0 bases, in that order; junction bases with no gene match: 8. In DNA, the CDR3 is TGTGCCAGCGGAACAGCGGGGGGTTCCTCCTACGAGCAGTACTTC. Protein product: CASGTAGGSSYEQYF.